This TCR beta chain is drawn from a study of T cell responses to AZD1222 COVID-19 vaccine. Germline V CDR1 and CDR2: SGHNT, YENEEA. The CDR3 runs 17 residues. The V and J ends lost 3 bases and 6 bases, in that order; junction bases with no gene match: 10. Only in-frame clones appear in the TCRdb table, and some are missing; sequencing was by immunoSEQ multiplex PCR. There are 100,000 to 150,000 clones in the sample; more than 80% occur only once, and around 4.4% lies in the top ten. The rearrangement links TRBV11-3 to TRBJ2-2; 10 bases are a match to TRBD2. The TCR comes from an adult who received the AZD1222 COVID-19 vaccine. The specimen was peripheral blood, collected 28 days after the second AZD1222 dose. The CDR3 region has the DNA TGTGCCAGCAGCTTTCGTTCTCCTAGCGGGGGCCCCGGGGAGCTGTTTTTT. Protein sequence: CASSFRSPSGGPGELFF.